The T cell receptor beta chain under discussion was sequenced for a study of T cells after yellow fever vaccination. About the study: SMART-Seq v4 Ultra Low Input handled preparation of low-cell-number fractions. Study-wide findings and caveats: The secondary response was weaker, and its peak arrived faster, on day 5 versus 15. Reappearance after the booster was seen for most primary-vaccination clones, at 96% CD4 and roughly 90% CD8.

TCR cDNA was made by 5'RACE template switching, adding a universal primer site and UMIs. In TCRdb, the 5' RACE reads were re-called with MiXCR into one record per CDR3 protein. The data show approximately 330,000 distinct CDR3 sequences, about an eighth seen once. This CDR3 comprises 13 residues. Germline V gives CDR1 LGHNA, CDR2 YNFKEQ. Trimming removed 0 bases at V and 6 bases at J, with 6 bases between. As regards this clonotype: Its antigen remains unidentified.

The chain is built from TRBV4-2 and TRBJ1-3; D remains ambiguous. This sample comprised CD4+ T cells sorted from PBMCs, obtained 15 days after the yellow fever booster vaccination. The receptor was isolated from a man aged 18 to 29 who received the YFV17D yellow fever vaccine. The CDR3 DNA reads TGTGCCAGCAGCCAAGAAAAGGAAAACACCATATATTTT. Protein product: CASSQEKENTIYF.